The TCR beta chain described here comes from a study of T cell responses to AZD1222 COVID-19 vaccine. For the study at large: Second-dose groups at about 4 or about 12 weeks were pooled. Whole-study findings and limits: Regions 160-218 and 743-854 held dominance among vaccine-associated CD4 TCRs, which spanned spike. Samples come after the peak T cell response, not at day 14. Females made up more of the donors, who were largely white British, and clonal diversity may have come out too low.

The CDR3 has 11 residues. V was pared by 4 bases and J by 7 bases, with 9 bases between. Germline assignment: CDR1 SGDLS and CDR2 YYNGEE. TCRdb keeps only in-frame clones here, not all; method: immunoSEQ multiplex PCR. The table records 87,000 or so clones, 70% to 90% of them present only once. Turning to this clone: The antigen remains unidentified.

This TCR was recovered from an adult in good health. The specimen comprised peripheral blood, sampled on day 0 of AZD1222 vaccination. This rearrangement joins TRBV9 to TRBJ2-7, with a weak D call TRBD1 (5 bases). In nucleotides, the CDR3 is TGTGCCAGCAGCAGGGGATTGGAGCAGTACTTC. Protein product: CASSRGLEQYF.